This section outlines one T cell receptor beta chain sequence together with its context. The entry originates in a study of blood T cell repertoires in COVID-19. Data came from immunoSEQ multiplex PCR; TCRdb stores just in-frame clones and leaves some out. Found here are about 98,000 clones, about 90% of them singletons; the top ten hold 4% to 5.5%. V trimming: 4 bases; J trimming: 7 bases; junction bases outside the gene matches: 8. Germline V gene data show CDR1 as LGHDT and CDR2 as YNNKEL (reference sequence). The CDR3 runs 17 residues. Sequences were obtained from peripheral blood. The chain joins TRBV3-1 (or the pseudogene TRBV3-2) to TRBJ2-1, with 15 bases identical to TRBD2. The clonotype comes from a man between 65 and 85 years old with acute or convalescent COVID-19. DNA of the CDR3: TGTGCCAGCAGCCTCGGACTAGCGGGGGGGCTGCGAAATGAGCAGTTCTTC. As protein: CASSLGLAGGLRNEQFF.